Below, one T cell receptor beta chain is given with its context. The data stem from a study of blood T cell repertoires in COVID-19. Clones were read by immunoSEQ multiplex PCR, and TCRdb kept only the in-frame ones, dropping some. Of over 200,000 clones in the sample, over 75% were seen once. The participants were between 18 and 89 years old and came from roughly 24 US areas. The sample comprised PBMCs or T cells enriched from blood (not recorded which). This clonotype originated in a woman aged 45-65 years who had recovered from COVID-19.

This chain's CDR3 is CASSPTWGGEPQHF. CDR3 DNA: TGTGCCAGCTCACCTACCTGGGGGGGCGAGCCCCAGCATTTT. The chain links TRBV18 to TRBJ1-5, with a possible D match to TRBD1 (6 bases). There are 14 residues in the CDR3. The germline gives CDR1 KGHSH, CDR2 LQKENI. V lost 3 bases, J lost 8 bases, and 14 bases lay in between.